One sample yielded the 7 T cell receptor beta chains listed below, sequenced in a study of blood T cell repertoires in COVID-19 (dated by TCRdb to the early 2020s). The receptor library was made with the immunoSEQ multiplex PCR assay. TCRdb limited this immuneACCESS table to in-frame rearrangements with V and J called. A share of clones is missing; checked studies link under half to unresolved V genes, and the rest is unexplained. The sample profile shows 240,000 or so clones; about 82% of them were found once. The ten largest clones represent roughly 2% of the sample. Sequencing input: PBMCs or T cells enriched from blood (not recorded which). Source of these receptors: a woman in her forties or fifties who had recovered from COVID-19.

This chain uses TRBV4-1 with TRBJ1-6; TRBD1 matches 11 bases. The CDR3 length is 18 residues. CDR1 is MGHRA and CDR2 is YSYEKL in the germline V gene. The J segment lost 10 bases and the V segment lost 1 base, leaving 12 bases of the junction unmatched. CDR3 sequence reads: CASSQGLYRDRGKSPLHF. The CDR3, as DNA: TGCGCCAGCAGCCAAGGACTTTACAGGGACAGGGGGAAGTCACCCCTCCACTTT.

This clone has a single count. This sequence joins TRBV18 and TRBJ1-1, with D possibly TRBD1 on 6 matching bases. This CDR3 has 14 amino acids. CDR1 is KGHSH, CDR2 LQKENI, per germline. Trimming removed 3 bases from V and 7 bases from J, with 15 bases in between. This chain's CDR3 is CASSPSHRVGEAFF. CDR3 DNA: TGTGCCAGCTCACCGAGCCACAGGGTCGGTGAAGCTTTCTTT. Together with reference TRBV18 and TRBJ1-1, the CDR3 gives the full variable domain: NAGVMQNPRHLVRRRGQEARLRCSPMKGHSHVYWYRQLPEEGLKFMVYLQKENIIDESGMPKERFSAEFPKEGPSILRIQQVVRGDSAAYFCASSPSHRVGEAFFGQGTRLTVV.

The genes are TRBV7-2 and TRBJ2-1; TRBD2 might be the D (5 bases). CDR3 size: 14 residues. V dropped 1 base and J dropped 7 bases, with 11 bases sitting between them. Germline V gene sequence: CDR1 SGHTA, CDR2 FQGNSA. This CDR3 reads CASSLVFRGNEQFF. The DNA for the CDR3 is TGTGCCAGCAGCTTAGTATTCCGAGGGAATGAGCAGTTCTTC.

A remark on this clone: The junction does not match germline at one end; this may be a read error. The rearrangement joins TRBV7-7 to TRBJ2-3; D might be TRBD2 (6 bases). From germline, CDR1 is SSHAT and CDR2 FNYEAQ (reference sequence). The CDR3 length is 15 residues. CDR3 protein: CASRQSSLATDTQYF. The DNA of the CDR3 is TGTGCTAGCAGGCAAAGTTCGCTAGCGACAGATACGCAGTATTTT.

The chain couples TRBV10-3 to TRBJ1-5; 7 positions match TRBD1. V trimming: 4 bases; J trimming: 0 bases; junction bases outside the gene matches: 3. The germline CDR1 and CDR2 sequences are ENHRY and SYGVKD. The CDR3 spans 15 residues. The CDR3 sequence is CAISVGGLSNQPQHF. The CDR3 nucleotides read TGTGCCATCAGTGTAGGGGGCCTTAGCAATCAGCCCCAGCATTTT.

This clone was observed a few times. The chain employs TRBV2 and TRBJ2-5, with D tentatively TRBD1 (5 bases). Trimming removed 7 bases at V and 5 bases at J, with 17 bases between. The V gene's germline CDR1 is SNHLY and CDR2 FYNNEI. The CDR3 is made up of 14 amino acids. The CDR3 loop reads CASTGAFKGETQYF. CDR3 in DNA: TGTGCCAGCACTGGGGCCTTTAAGGGGGAGACCCAGTACTTC. The full variable domain, its missing parts supplied by reference TRBV2 and TRBJ2-5, is EPEVTQTPSHQVTQMGQEVILRCVPISNHLYFYWYRQILGQKVEFLVSFYNNEISEKSEIFDDQFSVERPDGSNFTLKIRSTKLEDSAMYFCASTGAFKGETQYFGPGTRLLVL.

In this sample, this clone turned up a few times. The chain is built from TRBV7-2 and TRBJ1-5; perhaps TRBD1 as D (5 bases). The germline gives CDR1 SGHTA, CDR2 FQGNSA. Trimming stripped 1 base from V and 7 bases from J, with 14 bases between. CDR3 length equals 15 residues. The CDR3 nucleotides are TGTGCCAGCAGCTTAGGCGTTTGGGGGGGGCAGCCCCAGCATTTT. Its protein is CASSLGVWGGQPQHF. Supplemented by reference TRBV7-2 and TRBJ1-5, the full variable domain reads GAGVSQSPSNKVTEKGKDVELRCDPISGHTALYWYRQSLGQGLEFLIYFQGNSAPDKSGLPSDRFSAERTGGSVSTLTIQRTQQEDSAVYLCASSLGVWGGQPQHFGDGTRLSIL.